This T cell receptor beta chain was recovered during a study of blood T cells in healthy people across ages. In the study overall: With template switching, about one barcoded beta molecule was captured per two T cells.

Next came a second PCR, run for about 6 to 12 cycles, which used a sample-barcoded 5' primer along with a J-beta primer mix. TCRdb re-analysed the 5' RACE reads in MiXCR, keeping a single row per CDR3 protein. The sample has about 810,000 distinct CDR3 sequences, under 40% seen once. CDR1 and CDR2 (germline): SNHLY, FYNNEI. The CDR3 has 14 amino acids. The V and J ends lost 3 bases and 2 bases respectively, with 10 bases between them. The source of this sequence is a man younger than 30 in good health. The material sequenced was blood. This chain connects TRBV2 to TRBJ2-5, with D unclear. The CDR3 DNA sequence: TGTGCCAGCAGTGAGACCCTACCTCAAGAGACCCAGTACTTC. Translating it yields CASSETLPQETQYF.